These T cell receptor beta chains were read from a single sample in a study of blood T cells in healthy people across ages. TCRdb analysed the 5' RACE reads with MiXCR anew, one entry per CDR3 protein. This repertoire shows roughly 1,800,000 distinct CDR3 sequences, 40% to 55% found once; its top ten account for less than 2.5%. The sequenced sample was blood. All receptors come from a woman aged 40 to 50 in good health. Each CDR3 is given with its conserved first and last residue. A D gene is named only where the DNA matches it firmly. Rows give clone size only sometimes, using once, few, many, or a class for an expanded clone.

size: -; D: TRBD1; J: TRBJ1-5; V: TRBV6-1; DNA: TGTGCCAGCAGCGATAGAACAGGGGGCGGCAATCAGCCCCAGCATTTT; CDR3: CASSDRTGGGNQPQHF
size: many; D: -; J: TRBJ2-7; V: TRBV11-2; DNA: TGTGCCAGTCTCGGCAATGAGCAGTACTTC; CDR3: CASLGNEQYF
size: -; D: TRBD1; J: TRBJ1-2; V: TRBV2; DNA: TGTGCCACCTTCGCAGGGGGAGCCTATGGCTACACCTTC; CDR3: CATFAGGAYGYTF
size: -; D: -; J: TRBJ1-2; V: TRBV3-1; DNA: TGTGCCAGCAGCCCGCCATGGACGTTCAGCTATGGCTACACCTTC; CDR3: CASSPPWTFSYGYTF
size: -; D: TRBD2; J: TRBJ2-1; V: TRBV15; DNA: TGTGCCACCAGCAGGCCGGGACTAGCGGGAATTGAGCAGTTCTTC; CDR3: CATSRPGLAGIEQFF
size: -; D: -; J: TRBJ1-4; V: TRBV10-3; DNA: TGTGCCATCAGTGAAGGAGGCGTAGGAGAAAAACTGTTTTTT; CDR3: CAISEGGVGEKLFF
size: -; D: -; J: TRBJ1-5; V: TRBV21-1; DNA: TGTGCCGGCAGCATAGGACAGGACGATAGCAATCAGCCCCAGCATTTT; CDR3: CAGSIGQDDSNQPQHF
size: -; D: TRBD1; J: TRBJ2-1; V: TRBV5-1; DNA: TGCGCCAGCACCCATTCCGGGACAGGGGCCTACAATGAGCAGTTCTTC; CDR3: CASTHSGTGAYNEQFF
size: -; D: TRBD1; J: TRBJ2-1; V: TRBV20-1; DNA: TGCAGTGCTAGAGAGGACAGGGGGTACAATGAGCAGTTCTTC; CDR3: CSAREDRGYNEQFF
size: -; D: -; J: TRBJ1-1; V: TRBV6-2/TRBV6-3; DNA: TGTGCCAGCAGTTACGCCGGAGAGAACACTGAAGCTTTCTTT; CDR3: CASSYAGENTEAFF
size: -; D: -; J: TRBJ2-7; V: TRBV7-9; DNA: TGTGCCAGCAGCCGGGATTGGACGGTAGACTCAGCCCAGTACTTC; CDR3: CASSRDWTVDSAQYF
size: -; D: -; J: TRBJ2-4; V: TRBV28; DNA: TGTGCCAGCAGTCCTGGGGGTCGGGAGCAAGAGCAGTACTTC; CDR3: CASSPGGREQEQYF
size: many; D: TRBD1; J: TRBJ1-2; V: TRBV20-1; DNA: TGCAGTGCTAGGACAGGGAGGAGCTATGGCTACACCTTC; CDR3: CSARTGRSYGYTF
size: -; D: -; J: TRBJ1-2; V: TRBV28; DNA: TGTGCCAGCAGTTTAAACGGAATTGAGGGCAGCTATGGCTACACCTTC; CDR3: CASSLNGIEGSYGYTF
size: -; D: -; J: TRBJ2-1; V: TRBV5-1; DNA: TGCGCCAGCCGGTCCAGCCCTTCCTACAATGAGCAGTTCTTC; CDR3: CASRSSPSYNEQFF
size: -; D: -; J: TRBJ2-7; V: TRBV7-2; DNA: TGTGCCAGCAGCTTAGGGGGGGGGCTCATTGGGTCCTACGAGCAGTACTTC; CDR3: CASSLGGGLIGSYEQYF
size: -; D: -; J: TRBJ2-3; V: TRBV4-3; DNA: TGCGCCAGCAGCTCCAGGGAGTCCCCTAGCACAGATACGCAGTATTTT; CDR3: CASSSRESPSTDTQYF
size: few; D: TRBD1; J: TRBJ1-2; V: TRBV7-2; DNA: TGTGCCAGCAGCTTAGCGAGTGGGACAGCTGACTATGGCTACACCTTC; CDR3: CASSLASGTADYGYTF
size: few; D: TRBD2; J: TRBJ2-5; V: TRBV20-1; DNA: TGCAGTGCTGTACGGCTAGCGGGGGGAAGAGAGACCCAGTACTTC; CDR3: CSAVRLAGGRETQYF
size: few; D: -; J: TRBJ1-5; V: TRBV4-3; DNA: TGCGCCAGCAGCCAAGATGGGTCAGGGAATCAGCCCCAGCATTTT; CDR3: CASSQDGSGNQPQHF
size: -; D: -; J: TRBJ1-2; V: TRBV6-5; DNA: TGTGCCAGCAGTTACGTCGGGGACTATGGCTACACCTTC; CDR3: CASSYVGDYGYTF
size: few; D: TRBD1; J: TRBJ2-4; V: TRBV20-1; DNA: TGCAGTGCTCCTGGGACAGGGCATTCTTACAAGAGAACCCAGTACTTC; CDR3: CSAPGTGHSYKRTQYF
size: -; D: TRBD2; J: TRBJ2-3; V: TRBV20-1; DNA: TGCAGTGCTAGTGCGGGGGGGAGGGCAGATGCGCAGTATTTT; CDR3: CSASAGGRADAQYF
size: once; D: TRBD2; J: TRBJ2-7; V: TRBV27; DNA: TGTGCCAGCAGTTGGACTAGCGGGAACCTAGCCGAGCAGTACTTC; CDR3: CASSWTSGNLAEQYF
size: many; D: TRBD1; J: TRBJ2-1; V: TRBV28; DNA: TGTGCCAGCAGTTTGGGACAGGGGAAGTTCTTC; CDR3: CASSLGQGKFF
size: -; D: -; J: TRBJ1-2; V: TRBV12-3/TRBV12-4; DNA: TGTGCCAGCAGTTTAGAAGGGGGTGAGGACTATGGCTACACCTTC; CDR3: CASSLEGGEDYGYTF
size: -; D: TRBD1; J: TRBJ2-7; V: TRBV7-2; DNA: TGTGCCAGCAGCTCCTCGAGGGGGACAGCCGGCTACGAGCAGTACTTC; CDR3: CASSSSRGTAGYEQYF
size: -; D: -; J: TRBJ1-5; V: TRBV4-3; DNA: TGCGCCAGCAGCCAACGGCGGATTAGCAATCAGCCCCAGCATTTT; CDR3: CASSQRRISNQPQHF
size: -; D: TRBD1; J: TRBJ2-1; V: TRBV7-9; DNA: TGTGCCGGCAGCCCGGGACAGGGGGTTGGTGAGCAGTTCTTC; CDR3: CAGSPGQGVGEQFF
size: -; D: -; J: TRBJ1-2; V: TRBV20-1; DNA: TGCAGTGCTAGTTTGAGATATGGCTACACCTTC; CDR3: CSASLRYGYTF
size: -; D: -; J: TRBJ2-7; V: TRBV29-1; DNA: TGCAGCGCAAAAGCTTACAAGGGCCACTACGAGCAGTACTTC; CDR3: CSAKAYKGHYEQYF
size: few; D: -; J: TRBJ1-5; V: TRBV20-1; DNA: TGCAGTGCGAGCCCGAAAGGGTTCGGCAATCAGCCCCAGCATTTT; CDR3: CSASPKGFGNQPQHF
size: -; D: -; J: TRBJ2-7; V: TRBV29-1; DNA: TGCAGCGTTGAAGCTAGAGGGCCTTACAATGAGCAGTACTTC; CDR3: CSVEARGPYNEQYF
size: few; D: -; J: TRBJ2-7; V: TRBV4-3; DNA: TGCGCCAGCAGCCAAGATGATTTAAGTTCGTCCCAGTACTACGAGCAGTACTTC; CDR3: CASSQDDLSSSQYYEQYF
size: -; D: -; J: TRBJ2-1; V: TRBV6-5; DNA: TGTGCCAGCAGTTACTCAATAGTCAGGGTAATAGGGGACAATGAGCAGTTCTTC; CDR3: CASSYSIVRVIGDNEQFF
size: -; D: -; J: TRBJ2-7; V: TRBV18; DNA: TGTGCCAGCTCACCATTTAACGACAACTCCTACGAGCAGTACTTC; CDR3: CASSPFNDNSYEQYF
size: -; D: -; J: TRBJ1-4; V: TRBV15; DNA: TGTGCCACCGTCCCCGGGAAAACTAATGAAAAACTGTTTTTT; CDR3: CATVPGKTNEKLFF
size: -; D: -; J: TRBJ2-3; V: TRBV14; DNA: TGTGCCAGCAGCCAAGATCGTAGGCTAACTAGCACAGATACGCAGTATTTT; CDR3: CASSQDRRLTSTDTQYF
size: -; D: -; J: TRBJ1-2; V: TRBV12-3/TRBV12-4; DNA: TGTGCCAGCAGTTCGGGTACGGGCTACACCTTC; CDR3: CASSSGTGYTF
size: few; D: -; J: TRBJ2-1; V: TRBV5-1; DNA: TGCGCCACCAGGCGTGTCTCGGACGACCTCAATGAGCAGTTCTTC; CDR3: CATRRVSDDLNEQFF
size: many; D: -; J: TRBJ2-7; V: TRBV7-2; DNA: TGTGCCAGCAGCTTTACCACCTACGAGCAGTACTTC; CDR3: CASSFTTYEQYF